The 8 T cell receptor beta chains below come from one sample, sequenced in a study of shared clonotypes between healthy human individuals. The method was immunoSEQ multiplex PCR; TCRdb's version includes in-frame clones alone and lacks a portion of them. The table has about 2 million clones, over 85% seen once. The sample was naive CD4+ T cells sorted from blood. The subset is: CD45RA+ positively selected. The receptors derive from a man younger than 35 in good health.

The V call is TRBV2, the J call TRBJ1-3; D is uncertain. This CDR3 comprises 15 residues. V was pared by 2 bases and J by 0 bases, with 8 bases between. Germline V lookup: CDR1 SNHLY, CDR2 FYNNEI. The CDR3 sequence is CASSEQAASGNTIYF. The DNA for the CDR3 is TGTGCCAGCAGTGAACAGGCCGCCTCTGGAAACACCATATATTTT.

The V and J genes are TRBV18 and TRBJ2-1, with TRBD1 matching over 8 bases. The CDR3 length is 14 residues. V lost 8 bases and J lost 2; bases outside the gene matches: 5. Germline assignment: CDR1 KGHSH and CDR2 LQKENI. The CDR3 bases are TGTGCCAGCCGAGGACAGGGAACCTACAATGAGCAGTTCTTC. Its translation: CASRGQGTYNEQFF.

This rearrangement joins TRBV16 to TRBJ1-5, with D unclear. Trimming cost V 2 bases and J 6 bases, with 5 bases left between them. CDR1 and CDR2 from the germline V gene are KGHSY and FQNENV. This CDR3 has 12 amino acids. CDR3 nucleotides: TGTGCCAGCAGCCAAAATGGTCAGCCCCAGCATTTT. Encoded protein: CASSQNGQPQHF.

The chain uses TRBV19 and TRBJ2-7, with D perhaps assigned TRBD1 or TRBD2 (5 bases each). Between the trimmed V and J ends, which lost 3 bases and 6 bases, there was a span of 18 bases. Germline CDR1 LNHDA, CDR2 SQIVND (reference sequence). The CDR3 runs 15 residues. The chain's CDR3 is CASSIQGEFSREQYF. DNA of the CDR3: TGTGCCAGTAGTATTCAGGGAGAGTTCTCCCGCGAGCAGTACTTC. Supplemented by reference TRBV19 and TRBJ2-7, the full variable domain reads DGGITQSPKYLFRKEGQNVTLSCEQNLNHDAMYWYRQDPGQGLRLIYYSQIVNDFQKGDIAEGYSVSREKKESFPLTVTSAQKNPTAFYLCASSIQGEFSREQYFGPGTRLTVT.

The chain is built from TRBV5-6 and TRBJ1-2; D is perhaps TRBD1 (5 bases). There are 17 residues in the CDR3. The germline V and J ends were trimmed by 4 bases and 4 bases, with 23 bases remaining between them. Germline V lookup: CDR1 SGHDT, CDR2 YYEEEE. This chain's CDR3 is CASSRYFSGTEGYGYTF. The CDR3 DNA follows: TGTGCCAGCAGCCGATACTTCTCAGGGACGGAGGGCTATGGCTACACCTTC.

This clone showed up just once. The gene calls are TRBV2 and TRBJ2-7, with a possible D match to TRBD1 (5 bases). The germline gives CDR1 SNHLY, CDR2 FYNNEI. V was pared by 6 bases and J by 3 bases, with 15 bases between. The CDR3 totals 14 residues. The CDR3 loop is CASRGKDKNYEQYF. The CDR3 DNA is TGTGCCAGCAGGGGGAAGGACAAGAACTACGAGCAGTACTTC.

The CDR3 region has the DNA TGTGCCAGCAGACCTCCGGGACAGTTTGTCTACGAGCAGTACTTC. This gives the protein CASRPPGQFVYEQYF. The chain is built from TRBV6-5 and TRBJ2-7, with TRBD1 identical over 7 bases. J lost 3 bases, V lost 6 bases, and 11 bases had no gene match. The CDR3 spans 15 residues. Germline CDR1 reads MNHEY; CDR2 reads SVGAGI.

This clone is a singleton in its sample. The rearrangement links TRBV10-3 to TRBJ2-2; D is unresolved. Trimming shortened V by 7 bases and J by 6 bases, and 15 bases separated the two germline ends. Germline V gene lookup returns CDR1 ENHRY and CDR2 SYGVKD. The CDR3 length is 14 residues. CDR3 protein: CAITASGVSGELFF. CDR3 nucleotide sequence: TGTGCCATCACGGCGTCAGGAGTATCCGGGGAGCTGTTTTTT.